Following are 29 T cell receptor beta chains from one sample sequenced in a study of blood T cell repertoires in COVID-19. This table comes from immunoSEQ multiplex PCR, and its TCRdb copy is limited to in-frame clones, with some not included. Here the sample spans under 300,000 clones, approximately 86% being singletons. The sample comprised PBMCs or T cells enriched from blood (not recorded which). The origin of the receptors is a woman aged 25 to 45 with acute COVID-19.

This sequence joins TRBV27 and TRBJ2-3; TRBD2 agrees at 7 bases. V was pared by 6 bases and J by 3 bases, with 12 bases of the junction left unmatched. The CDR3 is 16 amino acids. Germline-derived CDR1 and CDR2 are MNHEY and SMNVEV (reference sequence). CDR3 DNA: TGTGCCAGCAGCAAGACTTACTGGGAGGGGACAGATACGCAGTATTTT. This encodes CASSKTYWEGTDTQYF.

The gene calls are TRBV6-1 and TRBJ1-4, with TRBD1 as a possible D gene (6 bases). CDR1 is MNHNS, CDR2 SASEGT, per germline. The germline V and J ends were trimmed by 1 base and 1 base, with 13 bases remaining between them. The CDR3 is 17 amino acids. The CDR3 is CASSEGQGWGTNEKLFF. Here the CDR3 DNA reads TGTGCCAGCAGTGAAGGGCAGGGGTGGGGAACTAATGAAAAACTGTTTTTT.

The CDR3 DNA reads TGTGCCAGCAGCTTGTCGGGGGGTAGGAATAATGAGCAGTTCTTC. Encoded protein: CASSLSGGRNNEQFF. This chain connects TRBV5-4 to TRBJ2-1; 7 nucleotides agree with TRBD2. Germline V gene sequence: CDR1 SGHNT, CDR2 YYREEE (reference sequence). With V trimmed by 1 base and J by 7 bases, 8 bases remained unmatched. The CDR3 consists of 15 residues.

The CDR3 region has the DNA TGTGCCAGCAGCCGGGGGGGGAGCGGGAGATCTAGTGAGCAGTTCTTC. Its protein product is CASSRGGSGRSSEQFF. This chain joins TRBV14 and TRBJ2-1; 8 bases map to TRBD2. Germline V gene data show CDR1 as SGHDN and CDR2 as FVKESK. The V gene end was trimmed by 4 bases and the J gene end by 9 bases; junction bases not matched to a gene: 14. This CDR3 region has 16 residues.

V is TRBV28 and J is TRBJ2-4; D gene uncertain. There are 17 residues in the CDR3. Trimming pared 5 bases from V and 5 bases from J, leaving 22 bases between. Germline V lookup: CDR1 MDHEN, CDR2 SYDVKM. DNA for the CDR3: TGTGCCAGCAGTCTATTCGGAAGACGGGTCTCCCAAAACATTCAGTACTTC. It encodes CASSLFGRRVSQNIQYF.

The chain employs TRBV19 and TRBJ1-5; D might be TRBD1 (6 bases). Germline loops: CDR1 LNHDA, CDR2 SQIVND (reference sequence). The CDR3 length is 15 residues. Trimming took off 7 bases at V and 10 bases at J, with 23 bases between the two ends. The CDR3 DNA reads TGTGCCAGTAAAACGGGACAAGGCCGCAGGGAACCCCAGCATTTT. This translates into CASKTGQGRREPQHF.

The CDR3: CASSLNQGLNTGELFF. The CDR3 DNA sequence: TGTGCCAGCAGCCTCAACCAGGGGTTGAACACCGGGGAGCTGTTTTTT. This chain uses TRBV11-3 with TRBJ2-2; possibly TRBD1 for D (6 bases). Trimming removed 5 bases from V and 1 base from J, with 14 bases in between. Looked up from germline, CDR1 is SGHNT and CDR2 is YENEEA. The CDR3 sequence is 16 residues long.

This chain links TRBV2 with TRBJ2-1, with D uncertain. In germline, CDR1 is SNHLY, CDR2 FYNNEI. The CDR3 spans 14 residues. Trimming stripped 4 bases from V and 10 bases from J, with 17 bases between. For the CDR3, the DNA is TGTGCCAGCAGTGGGGTGGGCCTTCCCTCGGAGCAGTTCTTC. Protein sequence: CASSGVGLPSEQFF.

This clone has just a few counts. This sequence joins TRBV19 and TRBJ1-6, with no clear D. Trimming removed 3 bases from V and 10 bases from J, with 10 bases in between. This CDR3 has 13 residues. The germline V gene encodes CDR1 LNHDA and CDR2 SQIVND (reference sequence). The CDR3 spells CASSIEFRSPLHF. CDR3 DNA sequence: TGTGCCAGTAGTATTGAGTTTCGCTCACCCCTCCACTTT.

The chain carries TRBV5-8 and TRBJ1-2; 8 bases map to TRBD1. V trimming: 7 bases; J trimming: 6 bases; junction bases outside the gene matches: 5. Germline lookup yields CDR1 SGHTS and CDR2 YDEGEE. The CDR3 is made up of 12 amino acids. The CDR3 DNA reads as TGTGCCAGCCGGCAGGGGGCGGATGGCTACACCTTC. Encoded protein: CASRQGADGYTF.

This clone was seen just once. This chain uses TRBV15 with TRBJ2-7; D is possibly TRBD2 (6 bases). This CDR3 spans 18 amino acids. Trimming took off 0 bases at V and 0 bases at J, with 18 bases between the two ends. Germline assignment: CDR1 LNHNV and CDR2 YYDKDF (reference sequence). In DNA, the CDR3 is TGTGCCACCAGCAGAGACTCATTCGGGGGAGTACCCTCCTACGAGCAGTACTTC. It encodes CATSRDSFGGVPSYEQYF.

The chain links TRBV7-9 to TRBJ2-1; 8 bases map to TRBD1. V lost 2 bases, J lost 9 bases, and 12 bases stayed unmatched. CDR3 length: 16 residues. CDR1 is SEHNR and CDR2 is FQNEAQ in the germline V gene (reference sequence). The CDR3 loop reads CASSLRTGPGGVEQFF. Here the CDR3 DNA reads TGTGCCAGCAGCTTACGGACAGGGCCTGGTGGGGTTGAGCAGTTCTTC.

Here the CDR3 DNA reads TGTGCCAGCACTACGGACAGGGTTCAGCCCCAGCATTTT. It translates to CASTTDRVQPQHF. This chain connects TRBV28 to TRBJ1-5; 8 bases agree with TRBD1. The CDR3 loop spans 13 amino acids. Germline lookup yields CDR1 MDHEN and CDR2 SYDVKM. With V trimmed by 7 bases and J by 6 bases, 5 bases remained unmatched.

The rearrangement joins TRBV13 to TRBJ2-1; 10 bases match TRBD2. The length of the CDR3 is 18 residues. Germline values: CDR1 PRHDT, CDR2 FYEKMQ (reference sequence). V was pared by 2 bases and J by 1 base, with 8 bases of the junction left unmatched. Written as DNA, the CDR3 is TGTGCCAGCAGCTTATCTAGCGGGGGTTCCAGGTCCTACAATGAGCAGTTCTTC. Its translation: CASSLSSGGSRSYNEQFF.

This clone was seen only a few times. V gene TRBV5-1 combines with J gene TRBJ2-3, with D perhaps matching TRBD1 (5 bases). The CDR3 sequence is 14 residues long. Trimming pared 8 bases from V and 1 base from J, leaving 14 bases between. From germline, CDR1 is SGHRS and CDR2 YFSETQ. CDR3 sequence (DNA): TGCGCCAGTAGGGGTCAGTTAGGCACAGATACGCAGTATTTT. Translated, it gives CASRGQLGTDTQYF.

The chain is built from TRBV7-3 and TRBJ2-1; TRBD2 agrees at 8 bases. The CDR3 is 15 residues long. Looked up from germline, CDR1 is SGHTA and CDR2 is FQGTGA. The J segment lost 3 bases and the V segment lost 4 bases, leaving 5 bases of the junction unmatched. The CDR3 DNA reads TGTGCCAGCAGCTCCGCGGGGGGCGGCTACAATGAGCAGTTCTTC. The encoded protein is CASSSAGGGYNEQFF.

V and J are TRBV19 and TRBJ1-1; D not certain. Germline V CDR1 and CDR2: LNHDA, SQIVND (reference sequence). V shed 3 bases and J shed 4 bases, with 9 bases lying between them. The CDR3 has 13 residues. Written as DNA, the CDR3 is TGTGCCAGTAGTATGGGGAGTCGCACTGAAGCTTTCTTT. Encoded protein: CASSMGSRTEAFF.

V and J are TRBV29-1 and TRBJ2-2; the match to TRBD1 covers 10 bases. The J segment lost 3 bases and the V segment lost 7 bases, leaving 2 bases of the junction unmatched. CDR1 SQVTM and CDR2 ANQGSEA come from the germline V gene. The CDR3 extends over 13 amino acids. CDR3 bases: TGCAGCGCGGGACAGGGGTACACCGGGGAGCTGTTTTTT. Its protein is CSAGQGYTGELFF.

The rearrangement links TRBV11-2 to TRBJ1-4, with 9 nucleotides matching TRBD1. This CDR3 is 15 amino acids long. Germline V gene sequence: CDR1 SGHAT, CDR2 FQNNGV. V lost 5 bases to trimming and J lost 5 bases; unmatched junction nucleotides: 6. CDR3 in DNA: TGTGCCAGCAGCAGATCCGGGACAGGGAATGAAAAACTGTTTTTT. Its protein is CASSRSGTGNEKLFF.

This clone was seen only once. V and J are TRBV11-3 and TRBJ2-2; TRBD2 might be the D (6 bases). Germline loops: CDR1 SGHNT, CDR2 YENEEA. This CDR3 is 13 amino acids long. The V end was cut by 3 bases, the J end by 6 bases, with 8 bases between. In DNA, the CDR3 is TGTGCCAGCAGCTTCTCGGGGGCCGGGGAGCTGTTTTTT. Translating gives CASSFSGAGELFF.

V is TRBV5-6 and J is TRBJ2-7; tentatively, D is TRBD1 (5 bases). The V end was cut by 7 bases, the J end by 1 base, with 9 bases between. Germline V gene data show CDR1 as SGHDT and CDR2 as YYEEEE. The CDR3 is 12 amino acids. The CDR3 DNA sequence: TGTGCCAGCGGATACAGGTCCTACGAGCAGTACTTC. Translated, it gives CASGYRSYEQYF.

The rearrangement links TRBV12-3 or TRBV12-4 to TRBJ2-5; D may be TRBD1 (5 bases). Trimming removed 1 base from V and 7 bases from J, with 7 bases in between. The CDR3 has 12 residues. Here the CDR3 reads CASSLVRGTQYF. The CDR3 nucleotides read TGTGCCAGCAGTTTAGTTAGGGGGACCCAGTACTTC.

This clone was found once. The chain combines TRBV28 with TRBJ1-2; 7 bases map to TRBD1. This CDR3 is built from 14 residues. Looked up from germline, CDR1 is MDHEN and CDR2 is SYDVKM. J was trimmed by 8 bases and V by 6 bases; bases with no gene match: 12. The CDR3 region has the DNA TGTGCCAGCAGGATAGGAGACAGGGCGAGAGGCTACACCTTC. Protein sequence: CASRIGDRARGYTF.

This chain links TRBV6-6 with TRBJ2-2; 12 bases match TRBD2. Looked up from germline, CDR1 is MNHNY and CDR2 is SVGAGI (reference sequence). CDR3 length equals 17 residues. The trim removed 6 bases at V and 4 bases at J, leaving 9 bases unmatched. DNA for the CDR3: TGTGCCAGCAGCCGACTGACTAGCGGGGGTCCCACCGGGGAGCTGTTTTTT. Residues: CASSRLTSGGPTGELFF.

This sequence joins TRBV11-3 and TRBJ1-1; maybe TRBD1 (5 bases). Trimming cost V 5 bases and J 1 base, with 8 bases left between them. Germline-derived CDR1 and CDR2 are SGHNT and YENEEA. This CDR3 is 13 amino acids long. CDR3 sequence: CASSTGQNTEAFF. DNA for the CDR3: TGTGCCAGCAGCACCGGACAGAACACTGAAGCTTTCTTT.

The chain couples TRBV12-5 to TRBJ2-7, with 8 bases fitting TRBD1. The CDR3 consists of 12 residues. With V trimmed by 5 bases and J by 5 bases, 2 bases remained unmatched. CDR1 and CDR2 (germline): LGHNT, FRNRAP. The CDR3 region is CASGGTGNEQYF. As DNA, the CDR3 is TGTGCTAGTGGTGGGACAGGTAACGAGCAGTACTTC.

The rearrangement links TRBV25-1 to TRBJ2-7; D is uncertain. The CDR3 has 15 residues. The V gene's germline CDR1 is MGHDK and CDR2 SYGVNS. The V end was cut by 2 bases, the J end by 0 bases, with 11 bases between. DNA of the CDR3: TGTGCCAGCAGTGAAGACACCCGTAGCTCCTACGAGCAGTACTTC. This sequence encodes CASSEDTRSSYEQYF.

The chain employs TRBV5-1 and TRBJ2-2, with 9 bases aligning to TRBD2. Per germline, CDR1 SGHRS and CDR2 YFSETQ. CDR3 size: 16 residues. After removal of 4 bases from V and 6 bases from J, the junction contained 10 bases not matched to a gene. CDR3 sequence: CASSQPAGGLPGELFF. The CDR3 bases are TGCGCCAGCAGCCAACCAGCGGGGGGACTGCCCGGGGAGCTGTTTTTT.

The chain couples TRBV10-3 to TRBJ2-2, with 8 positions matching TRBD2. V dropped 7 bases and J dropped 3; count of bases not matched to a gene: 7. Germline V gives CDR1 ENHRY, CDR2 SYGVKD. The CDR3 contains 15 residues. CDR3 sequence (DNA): TGTGCCATCAAGGCCGGGACTAGAGACACCGGGGAGCTGTTTTTT. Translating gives CAIKAGTRDTGELFF.